This is a list of T cell receptor beta chains from one sample in a study of T cell repertoires in cytomegalovirus infection. TCRdb reanalysed the reads using MiXCR and keeps one entry per CDR3 protein. The sample carries around 280,000 distinct CDR3 sequences, roughly a tenth recorded once. The sequencing input was PBMCs. Source of these receptors: a human donor in good health (CMV status not recorded). Some clones in this sample may be carry-over from other donors' samples. CDR3s include the opening cysteine and the closing phenylalanine or tryptophan. A D gene is named only where the DNA matches it firmly. The size of a clone is reported for some rows only, either as once, few or many, or as a class for expanded clones.

D	size	V	J	DNA	CDR3
TRBD1	many	TRBV7-9	TRBJ1-1	TGTGCCAGCAGCCCAGAGGGCGGAGGGGGCAAAAGTGAAGCTTTCTTT	CASSPEGGGGKSEAFF
NA	many	TRBV28	TRBJ2-5	TGTGCCAGCAGCTGGACATTCCCACGGACCCAGTACTTC	CASSWTFPRTQYF
NA	many	TRBV28	TRBJ2-1	TGTGCCAGCAGTTTCCTTCGGGTCTCCCTAAGCGATGAGCAGTTCTTC	CASSFLRVSLSDEQFF
NA	NA	TRBV13	TRBJ2-1	TGTGCCAGCAGCGGGGGGAGGCCCTACAATGAGCAGTTCTTC	CASSGGRPYNEQFF
TRBD1	many	TRBV6-6	TRBJ2-5	TGTGCCAGCATAATAGGACAGGGCGAAACGCCGTACCAAGAGACCCAGTACTTC	CASIIGQGETPYQETQYF
TRBD1	many	TRBV10-3	TRBJ1-5	TGTGCCATCAGTGGACAGGGGTTCAATCAGCCCCAGCATTTT	CAISGQGFNQPQHF
TRBD2	many	TRBV29-1	TRBJ2-1	TGCAGCGTTGCTGGGGGGGAGGTCGATGAGCAGTTCTTC	CSVAGGEVDEQFF
TRBD2	NA	TRBV7-3	TRBJ2-2	TGTGCCAGCAGCTTAGTGGGACTAGCGGACACCGGGGAGCTGTTTTTT	CASSLVGLADTGELFF
NA	many	TRBV5-6	TRBJ2-7	TGTGCCAGCACCCAAGGACAGCACTACGAGCAGTACTTC	CASTQGQHYEQYF
TRBD1	many	TRBV12-3/TRBV12-4	TRBJ1-3	TGTGCCAGCAGTCTCGACAGGGGTCGAAACACCATATATTTT	CASSLDRGRNTIYF
TRBD1	NA	TRBV19	TRBJ2-1	TGTGCCAGTAGTATAGTGGGGACAGGGTCCTACAATGAGCAGTTCTTC	CASSIVGTGSYNEQFF
NA	many	TRBV10-3	TRBJ2-3	TGTGCCATCAGTGGGGCGACAGATACGCAGTATTTT	CAISGATDTQYF
NA	NA	TRBV12-3/TRBV12-4	TRBJ2-6	TGTGCCAGCAGCCGACCCCCCTTGGGGGCCAACGTCCTGACTTTC	CASSRPPLGANVLTF
NA	few	TRBV5-1	TRBJ2-3	TGCGCCAGCAGCTTGGGGACAGCAAAAAGCACAGATACGCAGTATTTT	CASSLGTAKSTDTQYF